This T cell receptor (beta chain) was retrieved from a study of CD8 T cells in Susac syndrome. Study-wide findings and caveats: The authors found no clonal expansion in Susac syndrome CD4+ T cell repertoires.

Random hexamers were used to reverse transcribe 0.5 to 1 ug of RNA. The authors amplified TCR beta CDR3 across 54 Vbeta and 13 Jbeta using immunoSEQ multiplex PCR. TCRdb used MiXCR to reprocess the immunoSEQ multiplex PCR reads, holding one entry per CDR3 protein. The sample lists under 200,000 distinct CDR3 sequences, around nine tenths occurring once. From germline, CDR1 is PRHDT and CDR2 FYEKMQ (reference sequence). V was cut by 2 bases and J by 9 bases, with 13 bases left in between. This CDR3 region has 13 residues. TCR beta sequencing covered blood CD8+ and CD4+ T cells. A single count supports this clonotype. Its antigen is not known.

This TCR was recovered from a human donor with Susac syndrome. Sequencing was done on a sample of CD4+ T cells from PBMCs. The gene calls are TRBV13 and TRBJ1-1, with no clear D. The CDR3 nucleotides are TGTGCCAGCAGCTTAATTGGAGCTTCCCAAGCTTTCTTT. Residues: CASSLIGASQAFF.